Given below is one TCR beta chain in context. Its matching antigen is unknown. TCRdb called the RACE reads again in MiXCR, with one record for every CDR3 protein. The top ten hold roughly 0.92% of the sample, which has about 120,000 distinct CDR3 sequences, about 13% seen once. The CDR3 covers 13 residues. V shed 4 bases and J shed 7 bases, with 14 bases lying between them. Germline loops: CDR1 KGHSY, CDR2 FQNENV. Time point: patch test 1, 2 weeks after DPC sensitization. Sample treatment: therapeutic diphenylcyclopropenone sensitization with weekly scalp DPC. Extraction of total RNA was performed on unfractionated whole blood. The data stem from a study of human T cells and chemical hapten exposure. Overall study findings and caveats: Sensitization with DPC brought no change to TCRs above 1 in 1000 in frequency.

The TCR originated in a man younger than 30 with alopecia areata. Some clones in this sample may be carry-over from other donors' samples. The material sequenced was whole blood, taken in connection with sensitization to the hapten diphenylcyclopropenone (DPC). V and J are TRBV16 and TRBJ2-7; TRBD2 might be the D (5 bases). The CDR3 region is CASSPDSIEEQYF. CDR3 DNA sequence: TGTGCCAGCAGCCCGGACTCTATCGAAGAGCAGTACTTC.